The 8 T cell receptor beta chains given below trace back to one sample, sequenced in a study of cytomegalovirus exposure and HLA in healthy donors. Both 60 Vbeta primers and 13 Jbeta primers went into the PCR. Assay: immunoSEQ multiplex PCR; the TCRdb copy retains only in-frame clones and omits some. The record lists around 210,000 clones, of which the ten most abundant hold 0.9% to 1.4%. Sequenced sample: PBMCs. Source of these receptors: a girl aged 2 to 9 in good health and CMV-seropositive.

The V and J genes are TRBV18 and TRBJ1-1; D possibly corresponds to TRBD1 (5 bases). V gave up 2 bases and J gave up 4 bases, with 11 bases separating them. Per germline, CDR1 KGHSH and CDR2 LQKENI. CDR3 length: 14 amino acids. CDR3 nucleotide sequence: TGTGCCAGCTCACCAATCAGGCAGGGCACTGAAGCTTTCTTT. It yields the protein CASSPIRQGTEAFF. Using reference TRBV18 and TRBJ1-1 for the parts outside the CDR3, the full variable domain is NAGVMQNPRHLVRRRGQEARLRCSPMKGHSHVYWYRQLPEEGLKFMVYLQKENIIDESGMPKERFSAEFPKEGPSILRIQQVVRGDSAAYFCASSPIRQGTEAFFGQGTRLTVV.

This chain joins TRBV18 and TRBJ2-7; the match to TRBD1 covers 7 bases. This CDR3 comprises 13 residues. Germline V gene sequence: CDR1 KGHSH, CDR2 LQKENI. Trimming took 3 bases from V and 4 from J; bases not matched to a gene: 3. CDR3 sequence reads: CASSPGTAYEQYF. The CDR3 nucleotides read TGTGCCAGCTCACCCGGGACAGCTTACGAGCAGTACTTC.

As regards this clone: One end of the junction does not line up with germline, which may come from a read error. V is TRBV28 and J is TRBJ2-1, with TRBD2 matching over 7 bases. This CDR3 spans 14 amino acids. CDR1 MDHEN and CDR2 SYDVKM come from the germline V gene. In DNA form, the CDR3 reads TGTGCCAGCACCCTGGGGGGGGGTTCCAATGGGCAGTTCTTC. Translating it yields CASTLGGGSNGQFF.

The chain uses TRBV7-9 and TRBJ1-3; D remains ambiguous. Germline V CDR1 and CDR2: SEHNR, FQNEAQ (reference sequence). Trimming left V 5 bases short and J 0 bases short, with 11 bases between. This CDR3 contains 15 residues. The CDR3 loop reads CASSPDIVSGNTIYF. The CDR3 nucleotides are TGTGCCAGCAGCCCCGACATCGTCTCTGGAAACACCATATATTTT.

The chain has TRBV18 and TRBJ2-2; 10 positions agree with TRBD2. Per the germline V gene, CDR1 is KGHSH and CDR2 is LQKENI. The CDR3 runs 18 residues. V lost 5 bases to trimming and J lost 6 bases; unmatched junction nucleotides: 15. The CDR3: CASSSNTPSGSLPGELFF. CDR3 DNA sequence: TGTGCCAGCTCATCTAACACCCCTAGCGGGAGCTTGCCCGGGGAGCTGTTTTTT.

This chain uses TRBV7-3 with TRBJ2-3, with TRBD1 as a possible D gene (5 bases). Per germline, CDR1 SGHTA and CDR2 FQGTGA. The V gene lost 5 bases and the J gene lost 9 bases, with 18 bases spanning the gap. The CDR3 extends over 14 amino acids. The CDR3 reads CASSQPGSPGTQYF. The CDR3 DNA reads TGTGCCAGCAGCCAACCTGGCAGCCCAGGGACGCAGTATTTT.

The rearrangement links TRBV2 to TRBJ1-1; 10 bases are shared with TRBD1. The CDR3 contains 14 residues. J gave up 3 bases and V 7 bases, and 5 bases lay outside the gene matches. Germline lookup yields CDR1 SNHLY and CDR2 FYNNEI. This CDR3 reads CASTQDRGYTEAFF. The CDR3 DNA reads TGTGCCAGCACCCAGGACAGGGGGTACACTGAAGCTTTCTTT.

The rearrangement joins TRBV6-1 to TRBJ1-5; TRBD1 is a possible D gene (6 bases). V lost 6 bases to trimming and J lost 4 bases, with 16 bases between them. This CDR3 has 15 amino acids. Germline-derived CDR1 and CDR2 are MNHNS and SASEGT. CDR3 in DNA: TGTGCCAGCAGAAACAACAGGGCTTCAAATCAGCCCCAGCATTTT. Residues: CASRNNRASNQPQHF.